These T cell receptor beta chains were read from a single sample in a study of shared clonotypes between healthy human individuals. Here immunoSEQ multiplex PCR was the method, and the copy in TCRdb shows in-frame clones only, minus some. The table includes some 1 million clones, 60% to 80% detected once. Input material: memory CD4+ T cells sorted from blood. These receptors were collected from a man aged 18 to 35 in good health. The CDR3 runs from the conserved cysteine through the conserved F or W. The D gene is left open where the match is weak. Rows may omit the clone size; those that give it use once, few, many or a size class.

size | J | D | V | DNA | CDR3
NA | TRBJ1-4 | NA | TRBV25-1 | TGTGCCAGCAGTGAATACGGCGATGAAAAACTGTTTTTT | CASSEYGDEKLFF
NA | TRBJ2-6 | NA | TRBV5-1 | TGCGCCAGCAGCTTGGGACTAAAATCTGGGGCCAACGTCCTGACTTTC | CASSLGLKSGANVLTF
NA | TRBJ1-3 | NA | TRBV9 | TGTGCCAGCAGCTCGCGACAGTCTGGAAACACCATATATTTT | CASSSRQSGNTIYF
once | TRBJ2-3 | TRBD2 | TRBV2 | TGTGCCAGCAGTGGGACTAGCGGGAGGGGGACAGATACGCAGTATTTT | CASSGTSGRGTDTQYF
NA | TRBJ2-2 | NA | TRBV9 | TGTGCCAGCAGCGGACGGCCGGTAGGCGGCCGAAACACCGGGGAGCTGTTTTTT | CASSGRPVGGRNTGELFF
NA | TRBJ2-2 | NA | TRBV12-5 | TGTGCTCCTGGGGGTCCTGAGTGGGAGCTGTTTTTT | CAPGGPEWELFF
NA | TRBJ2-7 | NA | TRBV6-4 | TGTGCCAGCAGTGCCCCCGGGTCTACTGGGTACGAGCAGTACTTC | CASSAPGSTGYEQYF
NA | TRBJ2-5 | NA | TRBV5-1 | TGCGCCAGCAGCATAAATCAAGAGACCCAGTACTTC | CASSINQETQYF
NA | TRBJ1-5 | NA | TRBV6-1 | TGTGCCAGCAGCAACATGGGGTTTCAGCCCCAGCATTTT | CASSNMGFQPQHF
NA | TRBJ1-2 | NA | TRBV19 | TGTGCCAGTAGTATCGACAGAGTGCCCTATGGCTACACCTTC | CASSIDRVPYGYTF
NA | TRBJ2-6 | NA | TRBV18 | TGTGCCAGCTCACCAGCCCAATTAAGCTCTGGGGCCAACGTCCTGACTTTC | CASSPAQLSSGANVLTF
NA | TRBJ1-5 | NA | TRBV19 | TGTGCCAGTATTATTGGGGGGAGGCCCCAGCATTTT | CASIIGGRPQHF
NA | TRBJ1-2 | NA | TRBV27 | TGTGCCAGCAGTTCAGGGGAGAAGGGGCGCTACACCTTC | CASSSGEKGRYTF
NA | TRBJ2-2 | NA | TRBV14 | TGTGCCAGCAGCCAAGCGGGCGGGGAGCTGTTTTTT | CASSQAGGELFF
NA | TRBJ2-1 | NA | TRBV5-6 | TGTGCCAGCAGCCGAGCCATGAAAAATGAGCAGTTCTTC | CASSRAMKNEQFF
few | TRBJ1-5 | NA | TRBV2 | TGTGCCAGCGCCCCCGGCCTTAGCAATCAGCCCCAGCATTTT | CASAPGLSNQPQHF
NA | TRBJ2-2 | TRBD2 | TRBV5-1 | TGCGCCAGCAGCCCCTCCCTAGCGGGGGTTGTCACCGGGGAGCTGTTTTTT | CASSPSLAGVVTGELFF
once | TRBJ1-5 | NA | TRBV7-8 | TGTGCCAGCAGCTTATCTCCGGGGGCCCCCAATCAGCCCCAGCATTTT | CASSLSPGAPNQPQHF
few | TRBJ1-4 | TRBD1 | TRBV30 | TGTGCCTGGAGTGGAGGACAGGGTGAAAAACTGTTTTTT | CAWSGGQGEKLFF
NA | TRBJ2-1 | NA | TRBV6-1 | TGTGCCAGCAGCCGACGGGGCAATGAGCAGTTCTTC | CASSRRGNEQFF
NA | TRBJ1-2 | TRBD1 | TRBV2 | TGTGCCAGCACCGACAGGGGGCCGCGGGGCTATGGCTACACCTTC | CASTDRGPRGYGYTF
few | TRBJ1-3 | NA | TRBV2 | TGTGCCAGCAGTGAGGGGGCACTCACTGGAAACACCATATATTTT | CASSEGALTGNTIYF
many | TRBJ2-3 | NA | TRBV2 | TGTGCCAGCAACTCGCCCCGCACAGATACGCAGTATTTT | CASNSPRTDTQYF
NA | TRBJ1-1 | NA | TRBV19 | TGTGCCAGTAGTAAACGGGCCCTTACTGAAGCTTTCTTT | CASSKRALTEAFF
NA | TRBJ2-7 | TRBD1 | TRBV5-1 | TGCGCCAGCAGCTCCCGACAGGGCGGTAGCGAGCAGTACTTC | CASSSRQGGSEQYF
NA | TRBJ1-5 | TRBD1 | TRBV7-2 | TGTGCCAGCAGCCTTAGGGGACAGCAAAATCAGCCCCAGCATTTT | CASSLRGQQNQPQHF